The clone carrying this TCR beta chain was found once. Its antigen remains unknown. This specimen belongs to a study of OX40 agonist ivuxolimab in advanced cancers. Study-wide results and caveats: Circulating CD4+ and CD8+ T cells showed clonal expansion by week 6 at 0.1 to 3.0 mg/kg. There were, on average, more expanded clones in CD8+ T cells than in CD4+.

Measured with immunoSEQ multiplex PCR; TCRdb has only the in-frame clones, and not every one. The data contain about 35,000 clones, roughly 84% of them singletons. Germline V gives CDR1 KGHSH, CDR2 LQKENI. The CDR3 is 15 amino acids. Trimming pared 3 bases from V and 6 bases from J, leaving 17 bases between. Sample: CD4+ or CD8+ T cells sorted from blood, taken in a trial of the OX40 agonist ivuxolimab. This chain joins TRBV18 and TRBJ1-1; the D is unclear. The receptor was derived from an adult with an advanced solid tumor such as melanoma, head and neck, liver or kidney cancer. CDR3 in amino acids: CASSPSQTESAEAFF. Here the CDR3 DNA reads TGTGCCAGCTCACCGTCCCAAACAGAGAGCGCTGAAGCTTTCTTT.